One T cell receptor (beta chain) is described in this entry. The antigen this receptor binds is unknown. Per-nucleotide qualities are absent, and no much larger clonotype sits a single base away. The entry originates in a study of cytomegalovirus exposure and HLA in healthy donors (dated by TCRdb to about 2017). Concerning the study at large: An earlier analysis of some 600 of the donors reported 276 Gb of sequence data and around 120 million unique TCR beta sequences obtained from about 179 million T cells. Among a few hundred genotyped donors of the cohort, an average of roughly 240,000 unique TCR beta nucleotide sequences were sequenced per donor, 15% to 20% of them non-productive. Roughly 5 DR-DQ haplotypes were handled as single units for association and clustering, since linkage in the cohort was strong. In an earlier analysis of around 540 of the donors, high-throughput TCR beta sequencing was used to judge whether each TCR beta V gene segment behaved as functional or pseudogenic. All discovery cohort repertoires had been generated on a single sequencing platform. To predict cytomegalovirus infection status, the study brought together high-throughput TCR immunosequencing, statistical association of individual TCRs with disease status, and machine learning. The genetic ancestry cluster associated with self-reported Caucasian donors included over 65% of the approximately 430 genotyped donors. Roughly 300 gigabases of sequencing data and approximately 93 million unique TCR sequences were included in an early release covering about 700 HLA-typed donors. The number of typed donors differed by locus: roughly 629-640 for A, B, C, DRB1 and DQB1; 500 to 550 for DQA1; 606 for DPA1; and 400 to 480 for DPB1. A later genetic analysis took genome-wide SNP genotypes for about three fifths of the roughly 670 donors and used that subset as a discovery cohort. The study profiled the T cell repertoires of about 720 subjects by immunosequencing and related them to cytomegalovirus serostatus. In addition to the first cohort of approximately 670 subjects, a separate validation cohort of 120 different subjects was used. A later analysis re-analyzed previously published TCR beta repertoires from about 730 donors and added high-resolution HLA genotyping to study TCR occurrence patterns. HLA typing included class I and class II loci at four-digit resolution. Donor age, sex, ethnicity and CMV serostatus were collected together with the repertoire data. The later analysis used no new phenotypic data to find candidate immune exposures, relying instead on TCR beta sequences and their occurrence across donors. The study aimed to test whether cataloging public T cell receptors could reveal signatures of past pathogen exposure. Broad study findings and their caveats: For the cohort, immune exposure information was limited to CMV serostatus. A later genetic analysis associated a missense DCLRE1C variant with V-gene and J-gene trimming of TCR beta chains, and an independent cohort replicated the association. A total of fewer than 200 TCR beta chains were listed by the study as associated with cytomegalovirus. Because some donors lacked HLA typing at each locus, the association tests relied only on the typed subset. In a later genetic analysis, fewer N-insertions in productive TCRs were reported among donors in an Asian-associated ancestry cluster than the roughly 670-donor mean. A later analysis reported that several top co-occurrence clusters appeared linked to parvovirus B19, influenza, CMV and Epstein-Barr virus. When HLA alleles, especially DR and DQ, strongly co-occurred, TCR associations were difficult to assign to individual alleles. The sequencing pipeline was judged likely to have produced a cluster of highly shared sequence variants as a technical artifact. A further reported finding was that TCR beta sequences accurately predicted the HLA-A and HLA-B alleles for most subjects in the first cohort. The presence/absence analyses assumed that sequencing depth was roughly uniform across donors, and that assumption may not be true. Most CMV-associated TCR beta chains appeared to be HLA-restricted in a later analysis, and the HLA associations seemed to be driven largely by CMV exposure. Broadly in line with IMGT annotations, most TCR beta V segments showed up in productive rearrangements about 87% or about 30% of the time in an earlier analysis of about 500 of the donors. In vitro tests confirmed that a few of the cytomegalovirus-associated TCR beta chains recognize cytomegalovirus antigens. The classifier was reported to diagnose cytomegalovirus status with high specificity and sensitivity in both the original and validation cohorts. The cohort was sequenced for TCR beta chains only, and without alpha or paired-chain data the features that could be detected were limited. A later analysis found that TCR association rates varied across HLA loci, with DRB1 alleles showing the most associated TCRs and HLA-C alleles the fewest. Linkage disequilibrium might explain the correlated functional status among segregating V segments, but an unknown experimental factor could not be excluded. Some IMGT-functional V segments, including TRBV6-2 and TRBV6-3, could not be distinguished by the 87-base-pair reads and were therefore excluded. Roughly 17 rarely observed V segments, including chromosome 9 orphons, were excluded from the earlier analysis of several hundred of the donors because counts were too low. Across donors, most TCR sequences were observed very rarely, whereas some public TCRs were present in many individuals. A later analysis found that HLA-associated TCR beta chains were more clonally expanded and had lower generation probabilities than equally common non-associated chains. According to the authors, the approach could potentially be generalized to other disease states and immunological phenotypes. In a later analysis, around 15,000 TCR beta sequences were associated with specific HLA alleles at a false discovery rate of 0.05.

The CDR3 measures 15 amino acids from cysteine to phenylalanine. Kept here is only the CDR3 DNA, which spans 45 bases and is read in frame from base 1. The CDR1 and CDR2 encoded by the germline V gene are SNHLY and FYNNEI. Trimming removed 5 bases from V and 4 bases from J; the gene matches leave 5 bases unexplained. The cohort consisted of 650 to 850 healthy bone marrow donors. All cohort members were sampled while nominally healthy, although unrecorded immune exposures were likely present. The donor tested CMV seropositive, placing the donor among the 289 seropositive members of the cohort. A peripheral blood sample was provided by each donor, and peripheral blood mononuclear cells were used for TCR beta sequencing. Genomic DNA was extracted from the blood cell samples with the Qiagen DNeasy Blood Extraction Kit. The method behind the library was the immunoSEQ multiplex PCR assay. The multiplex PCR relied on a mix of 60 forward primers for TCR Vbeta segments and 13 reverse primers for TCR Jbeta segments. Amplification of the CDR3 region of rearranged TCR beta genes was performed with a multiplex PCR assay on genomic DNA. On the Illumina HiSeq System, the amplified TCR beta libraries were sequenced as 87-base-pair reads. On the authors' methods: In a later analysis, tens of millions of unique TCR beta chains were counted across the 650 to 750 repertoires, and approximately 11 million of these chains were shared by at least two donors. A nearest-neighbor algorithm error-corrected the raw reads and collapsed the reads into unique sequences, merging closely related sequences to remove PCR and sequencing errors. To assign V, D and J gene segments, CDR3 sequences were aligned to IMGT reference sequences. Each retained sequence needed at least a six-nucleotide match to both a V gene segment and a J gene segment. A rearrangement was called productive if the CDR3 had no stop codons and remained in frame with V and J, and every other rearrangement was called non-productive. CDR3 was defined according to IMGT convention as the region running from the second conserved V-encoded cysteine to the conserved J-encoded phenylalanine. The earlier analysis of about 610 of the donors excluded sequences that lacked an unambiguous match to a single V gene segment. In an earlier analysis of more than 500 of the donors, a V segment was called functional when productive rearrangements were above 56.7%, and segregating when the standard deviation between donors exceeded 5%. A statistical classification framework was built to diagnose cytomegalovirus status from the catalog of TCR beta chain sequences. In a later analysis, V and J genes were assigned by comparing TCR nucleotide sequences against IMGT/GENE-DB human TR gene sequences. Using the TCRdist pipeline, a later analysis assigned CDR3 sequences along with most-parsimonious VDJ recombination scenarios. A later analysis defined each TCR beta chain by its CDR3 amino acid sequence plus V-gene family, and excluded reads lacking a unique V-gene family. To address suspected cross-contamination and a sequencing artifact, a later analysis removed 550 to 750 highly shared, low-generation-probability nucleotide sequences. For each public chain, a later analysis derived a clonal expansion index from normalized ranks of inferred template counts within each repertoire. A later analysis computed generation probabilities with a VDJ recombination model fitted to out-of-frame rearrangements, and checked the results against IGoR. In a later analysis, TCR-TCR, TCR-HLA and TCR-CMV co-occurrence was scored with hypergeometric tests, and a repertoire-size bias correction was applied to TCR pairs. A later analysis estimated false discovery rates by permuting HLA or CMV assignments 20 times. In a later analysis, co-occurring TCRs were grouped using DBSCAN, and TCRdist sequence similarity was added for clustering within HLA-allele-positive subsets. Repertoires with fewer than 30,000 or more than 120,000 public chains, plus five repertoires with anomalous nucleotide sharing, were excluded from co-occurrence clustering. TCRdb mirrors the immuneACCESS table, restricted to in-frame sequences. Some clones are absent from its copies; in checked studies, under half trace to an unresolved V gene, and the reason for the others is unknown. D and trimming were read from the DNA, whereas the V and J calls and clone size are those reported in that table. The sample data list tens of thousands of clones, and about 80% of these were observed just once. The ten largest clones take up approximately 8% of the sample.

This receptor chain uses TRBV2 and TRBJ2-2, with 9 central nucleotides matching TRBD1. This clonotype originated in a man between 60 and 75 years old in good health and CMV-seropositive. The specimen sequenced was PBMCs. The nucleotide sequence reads TGTGCCAGCAGTATCTCGACAGGGGGCACCGGGGAGCTGTTTTTT. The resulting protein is CASSISTGGTGELFF. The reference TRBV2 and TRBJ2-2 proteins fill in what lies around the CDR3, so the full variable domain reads EPEVTQTPSHQVTQMGQEVILRCVPISNHLYFYWYRQILGQKVEFLVSFYNNEISEKSEIFDDQFSVERPDGSNFTLKIRSTKLEDSAMYFCASSISTGGTGELFFGEGSRLTVL.